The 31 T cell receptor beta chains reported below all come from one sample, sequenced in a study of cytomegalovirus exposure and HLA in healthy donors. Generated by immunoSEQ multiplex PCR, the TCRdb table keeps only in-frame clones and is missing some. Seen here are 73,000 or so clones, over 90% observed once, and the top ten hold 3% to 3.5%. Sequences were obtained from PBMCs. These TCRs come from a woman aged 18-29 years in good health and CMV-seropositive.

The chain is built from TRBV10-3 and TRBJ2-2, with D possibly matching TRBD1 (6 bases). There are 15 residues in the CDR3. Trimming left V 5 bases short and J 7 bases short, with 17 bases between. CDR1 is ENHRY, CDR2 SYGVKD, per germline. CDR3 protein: CAISSLQGSSGELFF. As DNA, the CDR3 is TGTGCCATCAGTTCCTTACAGGGTAGTAGCGGGGAGCTGTTTTTT.

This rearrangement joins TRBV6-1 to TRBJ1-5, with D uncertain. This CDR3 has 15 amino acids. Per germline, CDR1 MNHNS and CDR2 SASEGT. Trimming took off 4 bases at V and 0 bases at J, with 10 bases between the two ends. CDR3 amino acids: CASSGQANSNQPQHF. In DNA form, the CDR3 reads TGTGCCAGCAGTGGCCAGGCTAATAGCAATCAGCCCCAGCATTTT.

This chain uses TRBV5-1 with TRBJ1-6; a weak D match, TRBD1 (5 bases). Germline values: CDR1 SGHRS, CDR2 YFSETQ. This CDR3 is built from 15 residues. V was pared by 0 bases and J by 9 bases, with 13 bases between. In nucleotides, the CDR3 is TGCGCCAGCAGCTTGGCGGGGGAGAGGACTTCACCCCTCCACTTT. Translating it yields CASSLAGERTSPLHF.

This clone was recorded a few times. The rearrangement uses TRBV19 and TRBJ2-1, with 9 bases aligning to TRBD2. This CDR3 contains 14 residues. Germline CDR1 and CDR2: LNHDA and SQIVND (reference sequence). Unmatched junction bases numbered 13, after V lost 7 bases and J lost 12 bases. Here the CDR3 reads CASTPGVAGAPQFF. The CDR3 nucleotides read TGTGCCAGTACCCCCGGGGTAGCGGGAGCACCGCAGTTCTTC.

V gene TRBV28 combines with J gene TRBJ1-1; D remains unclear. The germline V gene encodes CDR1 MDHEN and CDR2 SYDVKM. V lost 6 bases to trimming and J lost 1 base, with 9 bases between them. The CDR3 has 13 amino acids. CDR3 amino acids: CASSLQANTEAFF. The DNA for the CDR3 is TGTGCCAGCAGCCTCCAGGCGAACACTGAAGCTTTCTTT.

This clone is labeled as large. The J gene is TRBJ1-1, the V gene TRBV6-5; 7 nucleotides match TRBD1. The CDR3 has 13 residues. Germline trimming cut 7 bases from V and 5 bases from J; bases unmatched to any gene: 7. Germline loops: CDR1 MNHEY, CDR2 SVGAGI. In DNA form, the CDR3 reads TGTGCCAGCAACAAACAGGGGAGTACTGAAGCTTTCTTT. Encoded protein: CASNKQGSTEAFF.

The CDR3 DNA reads as TGTGCCAGCAGCCAAGGACAGGGGGCGACCGGGGAGCTGTTTTTT. The encoded protein is CASSQGQGATGELFF. The J gene is TRBJ2-2, the V gene TRBV14, with 10 nucleotides matching TRBD1. The CDR3 length is 15 residues. CDR1 and CDR2 from the germline V gene are SGHDN and FVKESK. V lost 1 base to trimming and J lost 5 bases; unmatched junction nucleotides: 1.

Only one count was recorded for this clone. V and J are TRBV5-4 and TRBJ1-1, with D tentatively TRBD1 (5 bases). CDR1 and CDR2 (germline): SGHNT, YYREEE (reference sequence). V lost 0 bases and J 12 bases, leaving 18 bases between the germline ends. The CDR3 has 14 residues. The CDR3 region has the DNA TGTGCCAGCAGCTTGGACAGGAACACTGCGGTGACTTTCTTT. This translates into CASSLDRNTAVTFF.

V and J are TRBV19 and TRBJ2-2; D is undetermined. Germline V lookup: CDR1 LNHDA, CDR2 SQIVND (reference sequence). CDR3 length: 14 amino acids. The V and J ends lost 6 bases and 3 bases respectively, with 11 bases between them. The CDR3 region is CASRRSWDTGELFF. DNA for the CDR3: TGTGCCAGTAGGAGGTCATGGGACACCGGGGAGCTGTTTTTT.

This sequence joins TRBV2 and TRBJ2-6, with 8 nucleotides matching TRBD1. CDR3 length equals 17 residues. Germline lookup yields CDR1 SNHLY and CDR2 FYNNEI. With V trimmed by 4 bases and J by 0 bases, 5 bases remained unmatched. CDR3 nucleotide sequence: TGTGCCAGCAGTGTAACGGGACAGGCCTCTGGGGCCAACGTCCTGACTTTC. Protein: CASSVTGQASGANVLTF.

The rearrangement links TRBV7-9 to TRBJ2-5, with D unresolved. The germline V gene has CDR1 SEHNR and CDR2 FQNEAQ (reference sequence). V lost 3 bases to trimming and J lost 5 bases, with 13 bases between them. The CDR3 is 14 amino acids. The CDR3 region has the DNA TGTGCCAGCAGCTTGGCCATCATCTGGGAGACCCAGTACTTC. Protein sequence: CASSLAIIWETQYF.

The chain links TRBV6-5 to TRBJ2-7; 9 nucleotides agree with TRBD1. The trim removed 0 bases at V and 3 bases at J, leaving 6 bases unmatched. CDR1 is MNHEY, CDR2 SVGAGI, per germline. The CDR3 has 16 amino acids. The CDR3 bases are TGTGCCAGCAGTTACTCCCCTCGGGACAGGGTCTACGAGCAGTACTTC. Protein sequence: CASSYSPRDRVYEQYF.

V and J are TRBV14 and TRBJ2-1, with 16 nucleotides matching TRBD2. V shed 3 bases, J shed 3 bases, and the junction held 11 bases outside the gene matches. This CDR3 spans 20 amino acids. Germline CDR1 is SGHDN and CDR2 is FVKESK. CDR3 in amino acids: CASSHTPGLAGGFNYNEQFF. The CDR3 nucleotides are TGTGCCAGCAGCCATACCCCGGGACTAGCGGGGGGGTTTAACTACAATGAGCAGTTCTTC.

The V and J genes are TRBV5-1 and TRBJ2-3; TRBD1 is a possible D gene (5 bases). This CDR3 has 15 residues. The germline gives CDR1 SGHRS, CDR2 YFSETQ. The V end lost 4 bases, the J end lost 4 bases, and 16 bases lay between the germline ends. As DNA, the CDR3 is TGCGCCAGCAGCCGGATTGGGGCCCTAGCAGATACGCAGTATTTT. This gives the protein CASSRIGALADTQYF.

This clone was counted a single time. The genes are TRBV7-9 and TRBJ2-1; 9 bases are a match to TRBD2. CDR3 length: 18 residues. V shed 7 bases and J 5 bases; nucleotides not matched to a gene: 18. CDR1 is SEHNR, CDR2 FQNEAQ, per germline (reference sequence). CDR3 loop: CASIQGEIRLAANNEQFF. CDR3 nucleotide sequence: TGTGCCAGCATCCAGGGTGAAATTAGACTAGCGGCCAACAATGAGCAGTTCTTC.

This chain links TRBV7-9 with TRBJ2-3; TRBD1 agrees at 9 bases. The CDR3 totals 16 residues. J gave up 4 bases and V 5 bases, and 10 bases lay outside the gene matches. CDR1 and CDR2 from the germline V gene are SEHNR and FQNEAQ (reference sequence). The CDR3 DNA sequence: TGTGCCAGCAGCCTATCCGGACAGGGGTTCCCAGATACGCAGTATTTT. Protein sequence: CASSLSGQGFPDTQYF.

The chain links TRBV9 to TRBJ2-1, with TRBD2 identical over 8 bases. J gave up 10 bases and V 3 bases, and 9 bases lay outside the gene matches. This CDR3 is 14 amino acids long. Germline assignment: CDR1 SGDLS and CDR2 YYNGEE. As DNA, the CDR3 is TGTGCCAGCAGCGAGCGACTAGCGCCGGGCGAGCAGTTCTTC. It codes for CASSERLAPGEQFF.

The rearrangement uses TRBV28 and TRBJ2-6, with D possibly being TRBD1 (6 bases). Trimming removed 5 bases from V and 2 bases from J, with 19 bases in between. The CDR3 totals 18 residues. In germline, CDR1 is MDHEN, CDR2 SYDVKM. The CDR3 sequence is CASSPPPQGSAGANVLTF. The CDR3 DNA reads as TGTGCCAGCAGTCCACCCCCACAGGGTAGCGCTGGGGCCAACGTCCTGACTTTC.

CDR3 amino acids: CAWRPRGAEAFF. CDR3 DNA sequence: TGTGCCTGGAGACCTCGCGGGGCTGAAGCTTTCTTT. The chain links TRBV30 to TRBJ1-1; unclear D gene. The CDR3 extends over 12 amino acids. Germline V gives CDR1 GTSNPN, CDR2 SVGIG (reference sequence). V lost 3 bases and J lost 6, with 11 bases in between.

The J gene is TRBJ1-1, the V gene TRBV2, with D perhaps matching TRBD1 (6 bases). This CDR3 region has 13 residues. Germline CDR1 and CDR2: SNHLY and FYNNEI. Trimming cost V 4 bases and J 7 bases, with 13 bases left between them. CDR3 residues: CASSGSRTDEAFF. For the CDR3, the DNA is TGTGCCAGCAGTGGGTCCCGGACAGATGAAGCTTTCTTT.

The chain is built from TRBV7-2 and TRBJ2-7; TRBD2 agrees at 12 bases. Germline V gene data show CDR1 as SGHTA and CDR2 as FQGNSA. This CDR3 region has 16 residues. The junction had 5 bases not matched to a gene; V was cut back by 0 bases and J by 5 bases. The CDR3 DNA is TGTGCCAGCAGCTTAGCGCCTAGCGGGGGGGCCCACGAGCAGTACTTC. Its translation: CASSLAPSGGAHEQYF.

The CDR3 reads CASSVRTGGGVEKLFF. CDR3 bases: TGTGCCAGCAGCGTTCGGACAGGGGGCGGAGTAGAAAAACTGTTTTTT. The rearrangement links TRBV4-2 to TRBJ1-4; TRBD1 matches 11 bases. V was pared by 5 bases and J by 8 bases, with 10 bases of the junction left unmatched. The germline gives CDR1 LGHNA, CDR2 YNFKEQ. CDR3 size: 16 residues.

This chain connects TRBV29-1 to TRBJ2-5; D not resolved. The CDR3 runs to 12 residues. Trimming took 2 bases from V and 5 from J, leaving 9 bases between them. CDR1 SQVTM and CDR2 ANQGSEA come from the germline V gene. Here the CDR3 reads CSVEPSRETQYF. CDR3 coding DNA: TGCAGCGTTGAACCGAGTCGGGAGACCCAGTACTTC.

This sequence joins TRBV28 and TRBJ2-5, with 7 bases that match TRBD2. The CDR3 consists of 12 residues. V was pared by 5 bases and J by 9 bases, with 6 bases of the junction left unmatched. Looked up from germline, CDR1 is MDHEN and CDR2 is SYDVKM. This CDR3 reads CASSPSGGSQYF. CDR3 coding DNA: TGTGCCAGCAGTCCCTCCGGGGGGTCCCAGTACTTC. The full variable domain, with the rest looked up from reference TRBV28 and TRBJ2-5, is DVKVTQSSRYLVKRTGEKVFLECVQDMDHENMFWYRQDPGLGLRLIYFSYDVKMKEKGDIPEGYSVSREKKERFSLILESASTNQTSMYLCASSPSGGSQYFGPGTRLLVL.

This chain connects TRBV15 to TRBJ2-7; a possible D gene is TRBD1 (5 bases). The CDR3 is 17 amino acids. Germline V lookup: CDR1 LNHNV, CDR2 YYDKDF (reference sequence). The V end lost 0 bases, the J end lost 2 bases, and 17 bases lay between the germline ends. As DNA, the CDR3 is TGTGCCACCAGCAGAGAAATCCGACAGCTTTTTGCCTACGAGCAGTACTTC. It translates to CATSREIRQLFAYEQYF.

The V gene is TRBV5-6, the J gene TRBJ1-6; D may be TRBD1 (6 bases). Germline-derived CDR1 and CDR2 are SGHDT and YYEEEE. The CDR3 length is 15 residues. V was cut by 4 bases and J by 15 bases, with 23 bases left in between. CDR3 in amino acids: CASSPTGLPRAHLHF. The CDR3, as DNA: TGTGCCAGCAGCCCTACAGGGTTGCCGAGAGCTCACCTCCACTTT.

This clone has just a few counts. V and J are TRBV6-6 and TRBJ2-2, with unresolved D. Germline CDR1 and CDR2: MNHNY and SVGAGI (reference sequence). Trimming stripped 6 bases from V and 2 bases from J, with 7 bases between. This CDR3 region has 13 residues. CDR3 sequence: CASRATNTGELFF. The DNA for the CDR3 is TGTGCCAGCAGAGCTACTAACACCGGGGAGCTGTTTTTT.

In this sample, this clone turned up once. The CDR3 DNA reads as TGTGCCAGCAGCCAGATTACCTTGACTAGCGGGGTCCGGTTCGCGAACACCGGGGAGCTGTTTTTT. It is translated as CASSQITLTSGVRFANTGELFF. The genes are TRBV4-2 and TRBJ2-2; 11 nucleotides agree with TRBD2. Looked up from germline, CDR1 is LGHNA and CDR2 is YNFKEQ. V was pared by 3 bases and J by 0 bases, with 18 bases of the junction left unmatched. This CDR3 region has 22 residues.

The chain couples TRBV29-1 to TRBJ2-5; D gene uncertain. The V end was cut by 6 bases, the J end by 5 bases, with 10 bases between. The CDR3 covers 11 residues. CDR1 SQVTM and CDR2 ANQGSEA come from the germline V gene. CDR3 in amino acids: CSVGAWETQYF. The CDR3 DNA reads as TGCAGCGTGGGCGCGTGGGAGACCCAGTACTTC.

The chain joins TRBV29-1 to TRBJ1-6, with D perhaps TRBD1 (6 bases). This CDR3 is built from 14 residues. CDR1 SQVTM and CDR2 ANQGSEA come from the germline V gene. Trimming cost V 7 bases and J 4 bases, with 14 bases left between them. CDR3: CSAQDGQYNSPLHF. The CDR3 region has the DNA TGCAGCGCCCAGGATGGACAGTATAATTCACCCCTCCACTTT.

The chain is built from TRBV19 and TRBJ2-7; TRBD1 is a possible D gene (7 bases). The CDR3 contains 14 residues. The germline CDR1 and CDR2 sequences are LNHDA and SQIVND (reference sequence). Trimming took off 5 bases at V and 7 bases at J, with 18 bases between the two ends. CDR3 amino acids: CASSFQGGAGEQYF. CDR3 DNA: TGTGCCAGTAGTTTTCAAGGGGGCGCGGGGGAGCAGTACTTC.